The rows below give T cell receptor beta chains drawn from one sample of a study of blood T cell repertoires in COVID-19. TCRdb's copy holds only in-frame clones and misses some; the assay was immunoSEQ multiplex PCR. The sample has approximately 460,000 clones, roughly nine tenths seen once. Material for sequencing was peripheral blood. The receptor source for this set is a man younger than 35 with COVID-19, enrolled during active disease. The CDR3 runs from the conserved cysteine through the conserved F or W. Fields, in order: clone size, J gene, V gene, D gene, CDR3 DNA, CDR3 protein. D genes are given only for firm matches. Not all rows give a size; the values are once, few, many and, for expanded clones, a class.

clone size: .; J gene: TRBJ2-6; V gene: TRBV7-2; D gene: .; CDR3 DNA: TGTGCCAGCAGCCTCCCTGGGGCCAACGTCCTGACTTTC; CDR3 protein: CASSLPGANVLTF
clone size: once; J gene: TRBJ1-5; V gene: TRBV19; D gene: TRBD1; CDR3 DNA: TGTGCCAGTAGTGGGCCCGGGACAGGGGGCCTATTGAGCAATCAGCCCCAGCATTTT; CDR3 protein: CASSGPGTGGLLSNQPQHF
clone size: .; J gene: TRBJ1-4; V gene: TRBV5-4; D gene: TRBD1; CDR3 DNA: TGTGCCAGCAGCTCGACAGGGGTTGAGGAAAAACTGTTTTTT; CDR3 protein: CASSSTGVEEKLFF
clone size: .; J gene: TRBJ1-3; V gene: TRBV18; D gene: TRBD1; CDR3 DNA: TGTGCCAGCTCACCTCAGGGGGTCTCTGGAAACACCATATATTTT; CDR3 protein: CASSPQGVSGNTIYF
clone size: once; J gene: TRBJ2-5; V gene: TRBV7-9; D gene: .; CDR3 DNA: TGTGCCAGCAGCTCGGACGGACATTCTGGGGAGACCCAGTACTTC; CDR3 protein: CASSSDGHSGETQYF
clone size: once; J gene: TRBJ1-1; V gene: TRBV5-1; D gene: .; CDR3 DNA: TGCGCCAGCAGCCCCCAACAGGGATGGAACACTGAAGCTTTCTTT; CDR3 protein: CASSPQQGWNTEAFF
clone size: once; J gene: TRBJ2-1; V gene: TRBV30; D gene: TRBD2; CDR3 DNA: TGTGCCTGGAGTGGTCTAGCGGGGGAAAACTCCTACAATGAGCAGTTCTTC; CDR3 protein: CAWSGLAGENSYNEQFF
clone size: .; J gene: TRBJ1-2; V gene: TRBV29-1; D gene: .; CDR3 DNA: TGCAGCGTCGCCGAGGGGGAGAACTATGGCTACACCTTC; CDR3 protein: CSVAEGENYGYTF
clone size: .; J gene: TRBJ1-2; V gene: TRBV3-1/TRBV3-2; D gene: TRBD1; CDR3 DNA: TGTGCCAGCTTCGGGACAGCTGGCTACACCTTC; CDR3 protein: CASFGTAGYTF
clone size: .; J gene: TRBJ1-6; V gene: TRBV7-7; D gene: TRBD1; CDR3 DNA: TGTGCTAGCAGCTTAGCTACTCAGGGGGTCGCCACGTATAATTCACCCCTCCACTTT; CDR3 protein: CASSLATQGVATYNSPLHF
clone size: .; J gene: TRBJ1-2; V gene: TRBV2; D gene: .; CDR3 DNA: TGTGCCAGCGGGGAAGATGACAGCAGAAACTATGGCTACACCTTC; CDR3 protein: CASGEDDSRNYGYTF
clone size: .; J gene: TRBJ2-1; V gene: TRBV5-8; D gene: .; CDR3 DNA: TGTGCCAGCAGCCGCGGGACAGCTTACAATGAGCAGTTCTTC; CDR3 protein: CASSRGTAYNEQFF
clone size: .; J gene: TRBJ2-3; V gene: TRBV4-2; D gene: TRBD2; CDR3 DNA: TGTGCCAGCAGCTCTTTGCCCGCGCGGGCGAGGGAGGGAGATACGCAGTATTTT; CDR3 protein: CASSSLPARAREGDTQYF
clone size: .; J gene: TRBJ2-7; V gene: TRBV5-4; D gene: TRBD1; CDR3 DNA: TGTGCCAGCCGGAGGACAGGGACCTACGAGCAGTACTTC; CDR3 protein: CASRRTGTYEQYF
clone size: once; J gene: TRBJ2-5; V gene: TRBV11-1; D gene: TRBD2; CDR3 DNA: TGTGCCAGCAGCTTGCCGGGACTAGGGTCGGAGACCCAGTACTTC; CDR3 protein: CASSLPGLGSETQYF
clone size: .; J gene: TRBJ1-2; V gene: TRBV19; D gene: TRBD1; CDR3 DNA: TGTGCCAGTAGTATCTTGAACAGGGGGCGCGAGGGCTACACCTTC; CDR3 protein: CASSILNRGREGYTF
clone size: .; J gene: TRBJ2-7; V gene: TRBV4-2; D gene: .; CDR3 DNA: TGTGCCAGCAGCCAAGGCGGCGGATATCTCTACGAGCAGTACTTC; CDR3 protein: CASSQGGGYLYEQYF
clone size: .; J gene: TRBJ2-5; V gene: TRBV2; D gene: .; CDR3 DNA: TGTGCCAGCAGTCGTGAACAGCAAGAGACCCAGTACTTC; CDR3 protein: CASSREQQETQYF
clone size: once; J gene: TRBJ1-1; V gene: TRBV27; D gene: .; CDR3 DNA: TGTGCCACCCTACGATGGAACACTGAAGCTTTCTTT; CDR3 protein: CATLRWNTEAFF
clone size: .; J gene: TRBJ2-1; V gene: TRBV24-1; D gene: TRBD2; CDR3 DNA: TGTGCCACCAGCGGGAGTTCCGCTAGCGGGATGATGAATGAGCAGTTCTTC; CDR3 protein: CATSGSSASGMMNEQFF
clone size: .; J gene: TRBJ2-7; V gene: TRBV7-9; D gene: .; CDR3 DNA: TGTGCCAGCAGCCCAGGCTTCGAGCAGTACTTC; CDR3 protein: CASSPGFEQYF
clone size: .; J gene: TRBJ2-1; V gene: TRBV20-1; D gene: .; CDR3 DNA: TGCATGGCGGGAACGTACAATGAGCAGTTCTTC; CDR3 protein: CMAGTYNEQFF
clone size: few; J gene: TRBJ2-7; V gene: TRBV18; D gene: .; CDR3 DNA: TGTGCCAGCTCACCGGGACTTAGCTCCTACGAGCAGTACTTC; CDR3 protein: CASSPGLSSYEQYF
clone size: .; J gene: TRBJ1-2; V gene: TRBV5-6; D gene: TRBD1; CDR3 DNA: TGTGCCAGCAGCTCTCAGGGGGCCTGGGGCTATGGCTACACCTTC; CDR3 protein: CASSSQGAWGYGYTF
clone size: once; J gene: TRBJ2-2; V gene: TRBV24-1; D gene: TRBD2; CDR3 DNA: TGTGCCACCAGTGATTGGGGGGGGTCGCCCCATTTGTACACCGGGGAGCTGTTTTTT; CDR3 protein: CATSDWGGSPHLYTGELFF
clone size: .; J gene: TRBJ1-1; V gene: TRBV9; D gene: .; CDR3 DNA: TGTGCCAGCAGCGTAGGGGGGGTCCCGAACACTGAAGCTTTCTTT; CDR3 protein: CASSVGGVPNTEAFF
clone size: few; J gene: TRBJ1-1; V gene: TRBV15; D gene: .; CDR3 DNA: TGTGCCACCAGCAGAGATCAGGGGATGAACACTGAAGCTTTCTTT; CDR3 protein: CATSRDQGMNTEAFF
clone size: once; J gene: TRBJ2-7; V gene: TRBV11-2; D gene: .; CDR3 DNA: TGTGCCAGCAGCTTATATGCTAATTCCTACGAGCAGTACTTC; CDR3 protein: CASSLYANSYEQYF
clone size: .; J gene: TRBJ2-5; V gene: TRBV7-9; D gene: TRBD1; CDR3 DNA: TGTGCCAGCAGGGAGGACAGGGGTGGAAAGACCCAGTACTTC; CDR3 protein: CASREDRGGKTQYF
clone size: .; J gene: TRBJ2-1; V gene: TRBV24-1; D gene: TRBD2; CDR3 DNA: TGTGCCACCCCCATAACTAGCGGGAGCTCCTACAATGAGCAGTTCTTC; CDR3 protein: CATPITSGSSYNEQFF
clone size: .; J gene: TRBJ2-5; V gene: TRBV9; D gene: TRBD2; CDR3 DNA: TGTGCCAGCAGCCTCGGGACTAGCGGGGGGAGGGAGACCCAGTACTTC; CDR3 protein: CASSLGTSGGRETQYF
clone size: .; J gene: TRBJ2-1; V gene: TRBV7-9; D gene: TRBD2; CDR3 DNA: TGTGCCAGCAGCTTAGGTCAGCGGGAGAATGAGCAGTTCTTC; CDR3 protein: CASSLGQRENEQFF
clone size: .; J gene: TRBJ2-3; V gene: TRBV7-3; D gene: TRBD2; CDR3 DNA: TGTGCCAGCAGCTTAATGCCCGCGGGGGGCACAGATACGCAGTATTTT; CDR3 protein: CASSLMPAGGTDTQYF
clone size: .; J gene: TRBJ2-5; V gene: TRBV5-4; D gene: TRBD2; CDR3 DNA: TGTGCCAGCAGCGCACTAGCGGGGGAAGAGACCCAGTACTTC; CDR3 protein: CASSALAGEETQYF
clone size: .; J gene: TRBJ1-4; V gene: TRBV6-5; D gene: .; CDR3 DNA: TGTGCCAGCAGTTACACAACAGGGACTAATGAAAAACTGTTTTTT; CDR3 protein: CASSYTTGTNEKLFF
clone size: .; J gene: TRBJ1-1; V gene: TRBV6-6; D gene: .; CDR3 DNA: TGTGCCAGCAGTTATTCTCCAGGGTTCACTGAAGCTTTCTTT; CDR3 protein: CASSYSPGFTEAFF
clone size: .; J gene: TRBJ2-3; V gene: TRBV5-4; D gene: TRBD2; CDR3 DNA: TGTGCCAGCAGCTTCCAAGCGGGGGGCACAGATACGCAGTATTTT; CDR3 protein: CASSFQAGGTDTQYF
clone size: .; J gene: TRBJ2-7; V gene: TRBV3-1/TRBV3-2; D gene: TRBD1; CDR3 DNA: TGTGCCAGCAGCCAAGTCTGGGGACAGGGGAGCGAGCAGTACTTC; CDR3 protein: CASSQVWGQGSEQYF
clone size: .; J gene: TRBJ1-2; V gene: TRBV19; D gene: TRBD1; CDR3 DNA: TGTGCCAGTAACAGGGGGCAAGTAGGTGGCTACACCTTC; CDR3 protein: CASNRGQVGGYTF
clone size: .; J gene: TRBJ2-1; V gene: TRBV4-1; D gene: .; CDR3 DNA: TGCGCCAGCAGCCCTGGGCGCCTTAGCTCCTACAATGAGCAGTTCTTC; CDR3 protein: CASSPGRLSSYNEQFF
clone size: once; J gene: TRBJ2-7; V gene: TRBV18; D gene: .; CDR3 DNA: TGTGCCAGCTCTCCACGCGGGTTGGGGGGACCACTAAACGAGCAGTACTTC; CDR3 protein: CASSPRGLGGPLNEQYF
clone size: few; J gene: TRBJ2-7; V gene: TRBV3-1/TRBV3-2; D gene: TRBD2; CDR3 DNA: TGTGCCAGCAGCCCGCGTGTCGGGGCTTCCCAGGGAGGGGAGCAGTACTTC; CDR3 protein: CASSPRVGASQGGEQYF